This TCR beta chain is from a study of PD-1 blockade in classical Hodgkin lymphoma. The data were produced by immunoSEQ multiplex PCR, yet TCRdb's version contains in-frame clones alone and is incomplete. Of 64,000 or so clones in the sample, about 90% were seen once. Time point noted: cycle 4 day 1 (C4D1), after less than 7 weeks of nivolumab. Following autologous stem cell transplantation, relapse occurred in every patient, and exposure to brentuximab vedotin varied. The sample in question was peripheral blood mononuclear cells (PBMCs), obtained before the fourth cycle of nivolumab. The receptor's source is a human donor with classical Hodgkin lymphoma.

In DNA, the CDR3 is TGTGCCAGCAGTTACTCGGGGACAGTACACTACAATGAGCAGTTCTTC. Its protein is CASSYSGTVHYNEQFF. The V call is TRBV6-5, the J call TRBJ2-1; TRBD1 matches 7 bases. This CDR3 has 16 residues. From germline, CDR1 is MNHEY and CDR2 SVGAGI. J gave up 3 bases and V 0 bases, and 5 bases lay outside the gene matches.